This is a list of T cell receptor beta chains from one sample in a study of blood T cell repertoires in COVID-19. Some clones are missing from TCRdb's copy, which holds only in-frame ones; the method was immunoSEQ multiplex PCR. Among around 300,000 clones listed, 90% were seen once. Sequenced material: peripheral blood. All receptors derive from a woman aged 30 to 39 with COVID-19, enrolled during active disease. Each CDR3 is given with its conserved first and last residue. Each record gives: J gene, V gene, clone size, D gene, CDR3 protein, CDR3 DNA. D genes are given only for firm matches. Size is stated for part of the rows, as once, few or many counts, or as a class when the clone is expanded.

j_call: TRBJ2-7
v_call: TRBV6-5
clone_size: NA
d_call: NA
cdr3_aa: CASRPLTQAYEQYF
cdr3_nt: TGTGCCAGCAGACCCCTCACGCAGGCCTACGAGCAGTACTTC

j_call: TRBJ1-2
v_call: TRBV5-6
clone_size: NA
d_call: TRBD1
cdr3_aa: CASSPGTVRGYTF
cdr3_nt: TGTGCCAGCAGCCCCGGGACAGTCCGCGGCTACACCTTC

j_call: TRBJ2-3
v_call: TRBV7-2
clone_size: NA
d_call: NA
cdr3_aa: CASSLEWFWGTSTDTQYF
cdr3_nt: TGTGCCAGCAGCTTAGAGTGGTTCTGGGGGACAAGCACAGATACGCAGTATTTT

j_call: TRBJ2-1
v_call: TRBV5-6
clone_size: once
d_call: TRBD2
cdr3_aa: CASSLVSGGPRNEQFF
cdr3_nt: TGTGCCAGCAGCTTGGTGTCGGGAGGGCCTCGCAATGAGCAGTTCTTC

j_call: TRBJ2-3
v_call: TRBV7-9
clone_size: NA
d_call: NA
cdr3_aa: CANAASGGNKDTQYF
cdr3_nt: TGTGCCAACGCAGCGTCTGGAGGGAATAAGGATACGCAGTATTTT

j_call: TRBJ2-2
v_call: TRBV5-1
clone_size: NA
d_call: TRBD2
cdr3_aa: CASSWGREGTGELFF
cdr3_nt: TGCGCCAGCAGCTGGGGCAGGGAGGGCACCGGGGAGCTGTTTTTT

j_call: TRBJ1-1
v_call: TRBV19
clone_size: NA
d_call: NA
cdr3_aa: CASSTSVNTEAFF
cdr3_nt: TGTGCCAGTAGTACGTCGGTTAACACTGAAGCTTTCTTT

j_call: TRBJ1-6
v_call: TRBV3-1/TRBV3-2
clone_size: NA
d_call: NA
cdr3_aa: CASSQSLDTAGALHF
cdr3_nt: TGTGCCAGCAGCCAAAGCTTGGACACAGCAGGTGCCCTCCACTTT

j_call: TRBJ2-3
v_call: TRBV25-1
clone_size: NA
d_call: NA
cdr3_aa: CASSPRGTRTDTQYF
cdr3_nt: TGTGCCAGCAGTCCCCGCGGAACACGCACAGATACGCAGTATTTT

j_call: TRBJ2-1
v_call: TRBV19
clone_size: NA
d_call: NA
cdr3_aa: CARLGVRGCRYNEQFF
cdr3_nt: TGTGCCAGGCTGGGGGTGCGGGGCTGTAGGTACAATGAGCAGTTCTTC

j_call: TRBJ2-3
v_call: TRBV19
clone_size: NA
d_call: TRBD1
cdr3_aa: CASSIAQGATDTQYF
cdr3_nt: TGTGCCAGTAGTATTGCCCAGGGGGCCACAGATACGCAGTATTTT

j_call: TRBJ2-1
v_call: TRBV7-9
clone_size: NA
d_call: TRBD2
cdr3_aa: CASSLESRTSGRNEQFF
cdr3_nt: TGTGCCAGCAGCTTAGAAAGTAGGACAAGCGGGAGGAATGAGCAGTTCTTC

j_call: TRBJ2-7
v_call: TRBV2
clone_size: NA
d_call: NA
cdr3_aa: CASSPQGGPLSEQYF
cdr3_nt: TGTGCCAGCAGTCCCCAAGGGGGACCCCTGAGCGAGCAGTACTTC

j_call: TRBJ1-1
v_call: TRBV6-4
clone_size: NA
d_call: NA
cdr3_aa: CASTPNGGLNTEAFF
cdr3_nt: TGTGCCAGCACTCCAAACGGGGGTTTGAACACTGAAGCTTTCTTT

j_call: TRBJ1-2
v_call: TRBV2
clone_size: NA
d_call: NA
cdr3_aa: CASREGGVHGYTF
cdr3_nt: TGTGCCAGCAGAGAAGGTGGAGTCCATGGCTACACCTTC

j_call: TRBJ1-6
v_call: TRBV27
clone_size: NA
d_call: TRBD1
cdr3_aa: CASSLVDRLDNSPLHF
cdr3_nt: TGTGCCAGCAGTTTAGTGGACAGGTTAGATAATTCACCCCTCCACTTT

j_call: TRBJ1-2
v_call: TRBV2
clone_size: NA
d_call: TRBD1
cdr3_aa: CASSSQGRRDYGYTF
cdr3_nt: TGTGCCAGCAGTTCACAGGGGAGGAGAGACTATGGCTACACCTTC

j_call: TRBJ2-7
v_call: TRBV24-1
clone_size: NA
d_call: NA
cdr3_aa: CATSDSSGSTYEQYF
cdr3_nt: TGTGCCACCAGTGATTCCAGCGGGTCCACCTACGAGCAGTACTTC

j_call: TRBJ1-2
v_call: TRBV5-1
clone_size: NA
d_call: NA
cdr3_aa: CASSLTGDYGYTF
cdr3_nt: TGCGCCAGCAGCTTGACGGGGGACTATGGCTACACCTTC

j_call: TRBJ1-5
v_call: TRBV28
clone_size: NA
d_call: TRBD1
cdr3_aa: CASSLGQGVGNQPQHF
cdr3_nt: TGTGCCAGCAGTTTAGGACAGGGAGTGGGGAATCAGCCCCAGCATTTT

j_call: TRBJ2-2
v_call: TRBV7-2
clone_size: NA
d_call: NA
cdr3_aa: CASSLVFGNTGELFF
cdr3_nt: TGTGCCAGCAGCTTAGTTTTCGGGAACACCGGGGAGCTGTTTTTT

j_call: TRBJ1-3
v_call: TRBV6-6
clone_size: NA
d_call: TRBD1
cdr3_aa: CASSLGQGNSGNTIYF
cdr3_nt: TGTGCCAGCAGTTTGGGACAGGGTAACTCTGGAAACACCATATATTTT

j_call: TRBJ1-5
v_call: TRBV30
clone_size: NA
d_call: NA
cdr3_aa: CAWSSAPGGQPQHF
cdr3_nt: TGTGCCTGGAGTAGCGCCCCCGGAGGGCAGCCCCAGCATTTT

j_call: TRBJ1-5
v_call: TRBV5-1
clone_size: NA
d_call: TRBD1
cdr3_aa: CASSSGQGANQPQHF
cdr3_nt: TGCGCCAGCAGCTCGGGACAGGGGGCCAATCAGCCCCAGCATTTT

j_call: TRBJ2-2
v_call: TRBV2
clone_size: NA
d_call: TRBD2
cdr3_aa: CASRTSGRIGSTGELFF
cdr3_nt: TGTGCCAGCCGGACTAGCGGGAGAATTGGGAGCACCGGGGAGCTGTTTTTT

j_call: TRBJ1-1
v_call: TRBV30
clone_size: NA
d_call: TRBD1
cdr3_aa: CAWRKGGDTEAFF
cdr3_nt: TGTGCCTGGAGGAAAGGGGGCGACACTGAAGCTTTCTTT

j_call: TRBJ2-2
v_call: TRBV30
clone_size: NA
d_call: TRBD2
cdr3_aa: CAGRTSGGPTGELFF
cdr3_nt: TGTGCCGGTCGGACTAGCGGGGGCCCCACCGGGGAGCTGTTTTTT

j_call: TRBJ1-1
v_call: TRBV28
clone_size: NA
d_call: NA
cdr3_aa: CASSWGLTNTEAFF
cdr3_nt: TGTGCCAGCAGTTGGGGACTGACGAACACTGAAGCTTTCTTT

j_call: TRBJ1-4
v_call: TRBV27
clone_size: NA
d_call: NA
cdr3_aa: CASSLLSIPGDEEKLFF
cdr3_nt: TGTGCCAGCAGTTTATTGAGTATTCCGGGGGACGAGGAAAAACTGTTTTTT

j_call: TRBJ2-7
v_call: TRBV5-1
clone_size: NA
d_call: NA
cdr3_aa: CASSGDGSTYEQYF
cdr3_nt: TGCGCCAGCAGCGGAGACGGATCAACCTACGAGCAGTACTTC

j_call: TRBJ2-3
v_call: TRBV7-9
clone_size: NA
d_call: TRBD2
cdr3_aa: CASSLVAREGRDTQYF
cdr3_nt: TGTGCCAGCAGCTTAGTCGCGCGGGAGGGCCGGGATACGCAGTATTTT

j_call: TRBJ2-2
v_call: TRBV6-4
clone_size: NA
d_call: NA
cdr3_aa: CASSPHTNTGELFF
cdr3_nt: TGTGCCAGCAGTCCCCACACGAACACCGGGGAGCTGTTTTTT

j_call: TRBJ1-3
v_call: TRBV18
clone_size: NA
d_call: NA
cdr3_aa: CASSSTESSGNTIYF
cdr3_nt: TGTGCCAGCTCATCGACAGAGAGCTCTGGAAACACCATATATTTT

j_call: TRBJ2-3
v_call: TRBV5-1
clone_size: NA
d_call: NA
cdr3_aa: CASSLMGARTDTQYF
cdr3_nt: TGCGCCAGCAGCTTGATGGGAGCCCGCACAGATACGCAGTATTTT

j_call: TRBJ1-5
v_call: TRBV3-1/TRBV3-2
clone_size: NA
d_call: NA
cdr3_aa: CASSTTVNSNQPQHF
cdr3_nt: TGTGCCAGCAGCACGACAGTGAATAGCAATCAGCCCCAGCATTTT

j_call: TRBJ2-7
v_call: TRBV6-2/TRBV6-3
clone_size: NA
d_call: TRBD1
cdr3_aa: CASSYSEGAEQYF
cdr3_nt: TGTGCCAGCAGTTACTCAGAGGGGGCCGAGCAGTACTTC

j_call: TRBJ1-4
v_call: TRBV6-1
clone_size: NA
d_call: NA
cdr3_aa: CASSEGHSSNEKLFF
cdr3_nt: TGTGCCAGCAGTGAAGGCCACAGTTCTAATGAAAAACTGTTTTTT

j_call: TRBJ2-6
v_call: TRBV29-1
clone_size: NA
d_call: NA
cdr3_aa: CSVGTASGANVLTF
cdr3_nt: TGCAGCGTTGGTACAGCCTCTGGGGCCAACGTCCTGACTTTC

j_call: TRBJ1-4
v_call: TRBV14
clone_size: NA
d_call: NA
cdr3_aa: CASSGLRAGDYLLDEKLFF
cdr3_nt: TGTGCCAGCTCCGGGCTGCGGGCAGGGGACTATCTACTGGATGAAAAACTGTTTTTT

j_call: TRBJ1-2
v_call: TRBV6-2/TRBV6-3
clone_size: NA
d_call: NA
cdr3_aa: CASSPTANYGYTF
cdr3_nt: TGTGCCAGCAGTCCGACAGCAAACTATGGCTACACCTTC

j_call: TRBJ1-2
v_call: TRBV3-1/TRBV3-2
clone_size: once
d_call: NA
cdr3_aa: CASTPRGGAGYTF
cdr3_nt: TGTGCCAGCACCCCAAGAGGTGGGGCTGGCTACACCTTC